The present entry profiles one TCR beta chain with its context. The antigen this receptor binds is unknown. No base-level quality is on record; no much larger clone is a single base apart. The immunoSEQ Assay, a bias-controlled multiplex PCR, was used to amplify TCRbeta CDR3 regions from genomic DNA. The authors' pipeline ran thus. Nucleated cell counts per sample were estimated from amplification of reference gene primers within the assay. To quantify the absolute abundance of each unique TCRbeta CDR3 rearrangement, sequence reads were collapsed and filtered. For each sample, productive Simpson clonality was calculated by taking the square root of Simpson's diversity index across productive rearrangements. TCRdb took this table from immuneACCESS and kept in-frame rearrangements with V and J called. Such tables lack part of the clones; where checked against another copy, unresolved V genes explain under half of the gap, and the rest is unexplained. V and J calls and clone size are copied from that table; D and trimming were computed from the DNA. Present in this sample are roughly 500,000 clones, around 85% of which were seen just once. The ten largest account for approximately 3% of the sample.

This record belongs to a study of blood T cell repertoires in COVID-19 (dated by TCRdb to 2018 to 2020). With respect to the entire study: The collaborator samples originated in the United States, Italy and Spain and spanned the acute and convalescent phases of COVID-19. The prospective study material was composed of cDNA or gDNA derived from T cells, B-cell-depleted T cells, or PBMCs. Subjects who had been exposed to COVID-19, were actively infected with it, or had recovered from it provided the deeply sampled blood TCRbeta repertoires that made up the dataset. The repertoires were released in a freely available public database intended as a resource for research on the immune response to SARS-CoV-2. The samples were drawn from two sources: the first 160 participants of the ongoing ImmuneRACE study, and 1,000 to 1,500 subjects contributed by 6 global collaborators. A de-identified subject ID, COVID-19 status, age in years and sex were almost always included in the sample metadata. Where available, HLA class I and class II types were taken from metadata supplied by the sample provider and were not determined by assay-based typing.

Whole blood was collected in K2EDTA tubes by collaborating institutions according to the institutions' own protocols. For TCRbeta analysis, collaborator samples were shipped as frozen whole blood, as isolated PBMCs, or as DNA extracted from either sample type. The full study reports these points: Clinical and demographic metadata were provided uncurated, with the amount varying by source and participant.

Sample: peripheral blood. This clonotype originated in a human donor in a cohort sampled during active COVID-19.

The DNA reads as follows: TGTGCCAGCAGCCCCGGGACTAGCGGGACCTTAGCCAAAAACATTCAGTACTTC. This translates into CASSPGTSGTLAKNIQYF. The chain is made from TRBV6-2 or TRBV6-3 and TRBJ2-4; TRBD2 matches 13 bases in the middle. CDR1 and CDR2 were assigned from the germline V gene as MNHEY and SVGEGT. The cysteine opens and the phenylalanine closes a CDR3 of 18 amino acids. Left in the record is the CDR3 DNA by itself, 54 bases read in frame from the first base. Germline trimming: 6 bases from V, 0 bases from J; junction bases outside gene matches: 8.